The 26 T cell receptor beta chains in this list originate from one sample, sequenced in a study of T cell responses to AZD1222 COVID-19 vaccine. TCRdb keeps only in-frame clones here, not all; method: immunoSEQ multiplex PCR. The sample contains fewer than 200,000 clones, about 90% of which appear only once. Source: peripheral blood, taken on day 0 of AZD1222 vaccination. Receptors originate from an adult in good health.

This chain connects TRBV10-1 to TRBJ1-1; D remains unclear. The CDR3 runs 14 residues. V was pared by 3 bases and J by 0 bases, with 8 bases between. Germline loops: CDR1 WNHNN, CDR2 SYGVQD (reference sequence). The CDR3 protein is CASSESGVNTEAFF. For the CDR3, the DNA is TGCGCCAGCAGTGAATCTGGTGTGAACACTGAAGCTTTCTTT.

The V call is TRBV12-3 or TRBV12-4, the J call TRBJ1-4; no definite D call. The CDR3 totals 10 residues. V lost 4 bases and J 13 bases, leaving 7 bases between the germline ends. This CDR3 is CASSSGPLFF. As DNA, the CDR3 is TGTGCCAGCAGTTCAGGTCCACTGTTTTTT.

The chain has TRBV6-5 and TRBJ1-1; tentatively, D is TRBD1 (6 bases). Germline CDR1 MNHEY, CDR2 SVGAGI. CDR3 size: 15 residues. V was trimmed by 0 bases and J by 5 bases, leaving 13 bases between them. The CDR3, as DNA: TGTGCCAGCAGTTACTCGCCAGGGGCTATAACTGAAGCTTTCTTT. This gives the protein CASSYSPGAITEAFF.

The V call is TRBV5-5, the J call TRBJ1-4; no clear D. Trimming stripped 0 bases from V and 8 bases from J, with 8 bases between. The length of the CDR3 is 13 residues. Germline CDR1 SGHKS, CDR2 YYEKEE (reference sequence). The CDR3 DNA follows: TGTGCCAGCAGCTTGGCCCTACCCGAAAAACTGTTTTTT. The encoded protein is CASSLALPEKLFF. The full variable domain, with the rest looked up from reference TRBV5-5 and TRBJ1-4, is DAGVTQSPTHLIKTRGQQVTLRCSPISGHKSVSWYQQVLGQGPQFIFQYYEKEERGRGNFPDRFSARQFPNYSSELNVNALLLGDSALYLCASSLALPEKLFFGSGTQLSVL.

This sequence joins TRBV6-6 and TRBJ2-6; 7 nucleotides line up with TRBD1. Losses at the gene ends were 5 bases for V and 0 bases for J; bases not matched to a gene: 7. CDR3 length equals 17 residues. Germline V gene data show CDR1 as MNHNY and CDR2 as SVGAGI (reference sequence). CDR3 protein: CASSLGTANSGANVLTF. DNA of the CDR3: TGTGCCAGCAGTCTCGGGACAGCAAACTCTGGGGCCAACGTCCTGACTTTC.

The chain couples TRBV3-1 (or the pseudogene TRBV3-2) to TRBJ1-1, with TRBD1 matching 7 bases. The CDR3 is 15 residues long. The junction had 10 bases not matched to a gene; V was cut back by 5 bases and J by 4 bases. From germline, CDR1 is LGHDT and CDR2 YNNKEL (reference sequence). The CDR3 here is CASSYGTDSGTEAFF. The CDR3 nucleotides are TGTGCCAGCAGCTACGGGACAGACAGCGGCACTGAAGCTTTCTTT.

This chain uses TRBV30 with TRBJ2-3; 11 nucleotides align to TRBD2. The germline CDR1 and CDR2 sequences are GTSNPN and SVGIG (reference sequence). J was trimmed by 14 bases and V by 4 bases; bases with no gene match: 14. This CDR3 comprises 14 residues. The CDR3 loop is CAWITGLAGLPGYF. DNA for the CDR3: TGTGCCTGGATCACAGGACTAGCGGGCCTCCCCGGGTATTTT.

The CDR3 nucleotides read TGTGCCAGCAGTCCCCCGGGACCCTCCGGCAATCAGCCCCAGCATTTT. This gives the protein CASSPPGPSGNQPQHF. This rearrangement joins TRBV28 to TRBJ1-5, with a possible D match to TRBD1 (5 bases). The CDR3 consists of 16 residues. CDR1 MDHEN and CDR2 SYDVKM come from the germline V gene. Trimming left V 5 bases short and J 2 bases short, with 16 bases between. The variable domain in full, with the rest retrieved from reference TRBV28 and TRBJ1-5, is DVKVTQSSRYLVKRTGEKVFLECVQDMDHENMFWYRQDPGLGLRLIYFSYDVKMKEKGDIPEGYSVSREKKERFSLILESASTNQTSMYLCASSPPGPSGNQPQHFGDGTRLSIL.

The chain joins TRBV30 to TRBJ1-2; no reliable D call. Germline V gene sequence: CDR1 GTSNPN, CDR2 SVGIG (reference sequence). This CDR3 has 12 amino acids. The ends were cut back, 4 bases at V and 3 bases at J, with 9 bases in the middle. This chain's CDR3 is CAWTDGYYGYTF. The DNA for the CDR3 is TGTGCCTGGACTGACGGCTACTATGGCTACACCTTC.

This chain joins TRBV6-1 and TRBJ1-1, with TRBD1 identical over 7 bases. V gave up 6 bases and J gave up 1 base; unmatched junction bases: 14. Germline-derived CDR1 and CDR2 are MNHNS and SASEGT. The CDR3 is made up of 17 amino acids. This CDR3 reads CASRELPGTAGNTEAFF. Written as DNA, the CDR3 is TGTGCCAGCAGAGAATTACCCGGGACAGCTGGGAACACTGAAGCTTTCTTT.

The CDR3 spells CASTIQWNQPQHF. The CDR3 nucleotides are TGTGCCAGTACCATACAGTGGAATCAGCCCCAGCATTTT. The rearrangement joins TRBV19 to TRBJ1-5, with unresolved D. Germline loops: CDR1 LNHDA, CDR2 SQIVND (reference sequence). The CDR3 spans 13 residues. The V end lost 7 bases, the J end lost 4 bases, and 11 bases lay between the germline ends.

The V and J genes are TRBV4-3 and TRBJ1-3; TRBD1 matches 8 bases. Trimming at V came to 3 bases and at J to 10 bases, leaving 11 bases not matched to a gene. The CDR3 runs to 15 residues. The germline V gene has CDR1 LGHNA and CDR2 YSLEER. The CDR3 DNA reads TGCGCCAGCAGCCAGACTAAAGACAGGGGTGGGACCATATATTTT. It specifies CASSQTKDRGGTIYF.

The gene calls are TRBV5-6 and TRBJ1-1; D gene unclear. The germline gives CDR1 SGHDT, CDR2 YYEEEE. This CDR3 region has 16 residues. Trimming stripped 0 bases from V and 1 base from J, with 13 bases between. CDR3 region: CASSLAPSAANTEAFF. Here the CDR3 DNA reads TGTGCCAGCAGCTTGGCCCCGTCCGCTGCGAACACTGAAGCTTTCTTT.

This CDR3 reads CASSGDRGRGEPEAFF. DNA for the CDR3: TGTGCCAGCAGTGGCGACAGGGGGCGGGGGGAGCCTGAAGCTTTCTTT. The gene calls are TRBV6-1 and TRBJ1-1; 10 bases fit TRBD1. CDR1 is MNHNS, CDR2 SASEGT, per germline. This CDR3 has 16 amino acids. Unmatched junction bases numbered 11, after V lost 4 bases and J lost 6 bases.

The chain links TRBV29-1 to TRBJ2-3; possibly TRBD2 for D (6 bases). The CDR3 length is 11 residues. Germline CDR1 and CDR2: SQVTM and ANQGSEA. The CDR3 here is CTVRDSDTQYF. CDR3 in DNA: TGCACCGTACGGGACTCAGATACGCAGTATTTT.

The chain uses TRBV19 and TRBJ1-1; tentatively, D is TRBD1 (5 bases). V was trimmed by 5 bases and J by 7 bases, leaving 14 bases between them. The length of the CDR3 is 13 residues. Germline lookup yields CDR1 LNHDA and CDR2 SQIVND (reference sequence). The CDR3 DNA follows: TGTGCCAGTAGTCTGTGGGCGGGGGATGAAGCTTTCTTT. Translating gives CASSLWAGDEAFF.

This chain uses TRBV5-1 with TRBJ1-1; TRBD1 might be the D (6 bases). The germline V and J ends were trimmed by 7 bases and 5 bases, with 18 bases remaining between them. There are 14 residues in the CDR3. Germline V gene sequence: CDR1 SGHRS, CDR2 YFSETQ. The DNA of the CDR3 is TGCGCCAGCCGGGCCACAGGCCAGGGGACTGAAGCTTTCTTT. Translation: CASRATGQGTEAFF.

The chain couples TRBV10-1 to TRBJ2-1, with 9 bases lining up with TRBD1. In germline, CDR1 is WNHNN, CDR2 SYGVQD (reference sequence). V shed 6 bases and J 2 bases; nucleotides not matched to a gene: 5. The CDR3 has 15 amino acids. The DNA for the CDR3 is TGCGCCAGCAGCGCGGGACAGGGAGCCTACAATGAGCAGTTCTTC. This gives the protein CASSAGQGAYNEQFF.

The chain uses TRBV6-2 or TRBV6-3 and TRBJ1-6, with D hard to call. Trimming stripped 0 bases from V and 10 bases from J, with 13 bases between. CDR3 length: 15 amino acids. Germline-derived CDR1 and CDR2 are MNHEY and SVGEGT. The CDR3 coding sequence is TGTGCCAGCAGTTACTCGGCCCTTGTGGGATCACCCCTCCACTTT. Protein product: CASSYSALVGSPLHF.

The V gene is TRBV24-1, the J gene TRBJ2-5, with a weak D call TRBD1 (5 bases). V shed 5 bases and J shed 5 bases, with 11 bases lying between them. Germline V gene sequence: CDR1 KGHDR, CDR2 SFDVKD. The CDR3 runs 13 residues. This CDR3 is CATSAQGRETQYF. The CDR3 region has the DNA TGTGCCACCAGTGCGCAGGGTCGCGAGACCCAGTACTTC.

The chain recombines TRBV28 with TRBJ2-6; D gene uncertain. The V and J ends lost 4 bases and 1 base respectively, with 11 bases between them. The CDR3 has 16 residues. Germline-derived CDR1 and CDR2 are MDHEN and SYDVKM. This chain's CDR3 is CASSSGPPSGANVLTF. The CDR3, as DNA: TGTGCCAGCAGTTCAGGACCGCCGTCTGGGGCCAACGTCCTGACTTTC.

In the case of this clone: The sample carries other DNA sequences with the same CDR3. CDR3 residues: CATSRGTGGSYEQYF. Here the CDR3 DNA reads TGTGCCACCAGCAGAGGAACCGGCGGCTCCTACGAGCAGTACTTC. The chain uses TRBV15 and TRBJ2-7; D is undetermined. CDR1 LNHNV and CDR2 YYDKDF come from the germline V gene (reference sequence). Trimming took off 1 base at V and 0 bases at J, with 10 bases between the two ends. The CDR3 totals 15 residues. The full variable domain, rest sourced from reference TRBV15 and TRBJ2-7, is DAMVIQNPRYQVTQFGKPVTLSCSQTLNHNVMYWYQQKSSQAPKLLFHYYDKDFNNEADTPDNFQSRRPNTSFCFLDIRSPGLGDTAMYLCATSRGTGGSYEQYFGPGTRLTVT.

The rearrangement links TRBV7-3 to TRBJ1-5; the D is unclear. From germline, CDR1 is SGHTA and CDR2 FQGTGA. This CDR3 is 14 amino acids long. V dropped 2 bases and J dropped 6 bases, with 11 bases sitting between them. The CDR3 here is CASSLAAPGQPQHF. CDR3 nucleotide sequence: TGTGCCAGCAGCTTAGCTGCCCCAGGTCAGCCCCAGCATTTT.

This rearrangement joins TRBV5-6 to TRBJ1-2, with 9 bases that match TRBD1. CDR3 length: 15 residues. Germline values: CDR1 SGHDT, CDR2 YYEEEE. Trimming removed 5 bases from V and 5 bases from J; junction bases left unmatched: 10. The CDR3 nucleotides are TGTGCCAGCAGGGGACAGGGAGGTTTTTTGTATGGCTACACCTTC. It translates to CASRGQGGFLYGYTF. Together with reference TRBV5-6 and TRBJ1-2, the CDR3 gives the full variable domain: DAGVTQSPTHLIKTRGQQVTLRCSPKSGHDTVSWYQQALGQGPQFIFQYYEEEERQRGNFPDRFSGHQFPNYSSELNVNALLLGDSALYLCASRGQGGFLYGYTFGSGTRLTVV.

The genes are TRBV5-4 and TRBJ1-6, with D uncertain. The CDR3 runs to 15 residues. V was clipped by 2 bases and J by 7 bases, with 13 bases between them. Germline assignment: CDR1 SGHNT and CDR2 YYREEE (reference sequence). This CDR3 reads CASSLGPPANSPLHF. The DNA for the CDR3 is TGTGCCAGCAGCTTAGGCCCTCCAGCAAATTCACCCCTCCACTTT. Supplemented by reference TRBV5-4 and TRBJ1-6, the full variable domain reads ETGVTQSPTHLIKTRGQQVTLRCSSQSGHNTVSWYQQALGQGPQFIFQYYREEENGRGNFPPRFSGLQFPNYSSELNVNALELDDSALYLCASSLGPPANSPLHFGNGTRLTVT.

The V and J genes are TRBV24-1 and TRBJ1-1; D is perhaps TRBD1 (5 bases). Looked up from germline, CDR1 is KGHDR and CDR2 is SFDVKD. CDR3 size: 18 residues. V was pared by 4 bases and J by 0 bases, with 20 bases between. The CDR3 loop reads CATSDSKGPDYMNTEAFF. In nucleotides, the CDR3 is TGTGCCACCAGTGACTCAAAGGGACCCGACTATATGAACACTGAAGCTTTCTTT.